The rows below give T cell receptor beta chains drawn from one sample of a study of beta chain features in type 1 diabetes. Here immunoSEQ multiplex PCR was the method, and the copy in TCRdb shows in-frame clones only, minus some. The table has about 340,000 clones, roughly 14% seen once; the top ten hold roughly 0.015%. Sample: naive CD4+ T cells from blood. Every receptor here comes from a woman aged 18-29 years with type 1 diabetes. The CDR3 runs from the conserved cysteine through the conserved F or W. D genes are given only for firm matches. Clone size, where shown, is once, few, many, or a class for clones that have expanded.

clone_size | d_call | j_call | v_call | cdr3_nt | cdr3_aa
few | - | TRBJ2-1 | TRBV2 | TGTGCCAGCAGTGATTTGCTGGCCCTGGAGCAGTTCTTC | CASSDLLALEQFF
- | - | TRBJ2-5 | TRBV25-1 | TGTGCCAGCAGTGAAGGGGGGATAAGAGAGACCCAGTACTTC | CASSEGGIRETQYF
- | - | TRBJ1-5 | TRBV28 | TGTGCCAGCAGGCCTACAGGGACAAGGCAGCCCCAGCATTTT | CASRPTGTRQPQHF
- | - | TRBJ2-3 | TRBV2 | TGTGCCAGCAGTGGTGTCTCCACAGATACGCAGTATTTT | CASSGVSTDTQYF
- | TRBD2 | TRBJ2-1 | TRBV28 | TGTGCCAGCCGCCAAGCGGGAGTAGTCAATGAGCAGTTCTTC | CASRQAGVVNEQFF
- | - | TRBJ1-2 | TRBV6-6 | TGTGCCAGCACCAGGAGGATATCCCTGGAAAACTATGGCTACACCTTC | CASTRRISLENYGYTF
few | - | TRBJ1-2 | TRBV6-1 | TGTGCCAGCCGGGGGACTGAATACCATGGCTACACCTTC | CASRGTEYHGYTF
- | TRBD2 | TRBJ2-5 | TRBV9 | TGTGCCAGCAGCGTAGTAGGCGGGAGTGGGGAGACCCAGTACTTC | CASSVVGGSGETQYF
few | - | TRBJ2-7 | TRBV5-6 | TGTGCCAGCAGCTTGGGGCTGAAATACGAGCAGTACTTC | CASSLGLKYEQYF
- | - | TRBJ2-3 | TRBV30 | TGTGCCTGGAGGACACTTAGCACAGATACGCAGTATTTT | CAWRTLSTDTQYF
few | - | TRBJ2-2 | TRBV29-1 | TGCAGCGTTGAGTTCTGGGCGTCCGGGGAGCTGTTTTTT | CSVEFWASGELFF
- | TRBD2 | TRBJ2-1 | TRBV29-1 | TGCAGCGTCCTGACTAGCACCCGGAGCTCCTACAATGAGCAGTTCTTC | CSVLTSTRSSYNEQFF
- | TRBD1 | TRBJ1-2 | TRBV7-2 | TGTGCCAGCAGCCCGCAGGGGGGAAATGGCTACACCTTC | CASSPQGGNGYTF
- | - | TRBJ2-7 | TRBV6-6 | TGTGCCAGCAGTTACTCCGTCAGGGACGAGCAGTACTTC | CASSYSVRDEQYF
- | - | TRBJ2-5 | TRBV9 | TGTGCCAGCAGCGCACACGAAGAGACCCAGTACTTC | CASSAHEETQYF
few | TRBD1 | TRBJ2-2 | TRBV27 | TGTGCCAGCAGTTTTCAGGGGGCGAACACCGGGGAGCTGTTTTTT | CASSFQGANTGELFF
few | - | TRBJ1-2 | TRBV7-8 | TGTGCCAGCAGCTTAGCCTCCCCAGAAGTGGAGTACGGCTACACCTTC | CASSLASPEVEYGYTF
- | - | TRBJ2-5 | TRBV7-9 | TGTGCCAGCAGCCGTACCCGGGAGACCCAGTACTTC | CASSRTRETQYF
- | TRBD2 | TRBJ2-7 | TRBV7-2 | TGTGCCAGCAGCTTACATGCCCTAGCGGGATCCTACGAGCAGTACTTC | CASSLHALAGSYEQYF
few | TRBD1 | TRBJ1-2 | TRBV4-3 | TGCGCCAGCAGCCATGTTGCGGGACAGTTTAACTATGGCTACACCTTC | CASSHVAGQFNYGYTF
- | TRBD2 | TRBJ2-1 | TRBV27 | TGTGCCAGCAGACTTAGCGGGGAGGGACGCAATGAGCAGTTCTTC | CASRLSGEGRNEQFF
few | TRBD1 | TRBJ1-4 | TRBV5-1 | TGCGCCAGCTCGCCACAGGGGCATAATGAAAAACTGTTTTTT | CASSPQGHNEKLFF
- | TRBD2 | TRBJ2-1 | TRBV7-9 | TGTGCCAGCAGCTTCGATAGCGGGAGATCCTACAATGAGCAGTTCTTC | CASSFDSGRSYNEQFF
few | TRBD2 | TRBJ2-1 | TRBV9 | TGTGCCAGCAGCGTAGCCCTAGCGGGACACAATGAGCAGTTCTTC | CASSVALAGHNEQFF
- | - | TRBJ1-1 | TRBV7-9 | TGTGCCAGCAGCCCCCGAGGAGCCATGAACACTGAAGCTTTCTTT | CASSPRGAMNTEAFF
- | - | TRBJ1-1 | TRBV5-1 | TGCGCCAGCAGCTTAGAGGGGGTGATGAACACTGAAGCTTTCTTT | CASSLEGVMNTEAFF
- | - | TRBJ1-1 | TRBV29-1 | TGCAGCGTTGTAGGGAGGGCAGACACTGAAGCTTTCTTT | CSVVGRADTEAFF
- | TRBD2 | TRBJ2-7 | TRBV2 | TGTGCCAGCAGTGGACTAGCGGGGGCCTACGAGCAGTACTTC | CASSGLAGAYEQYF
- | - | TRBJ2-6 | TRBV6-5 | TGTGCCAGCAGTTGGAGTGAATCTGGGGCCAACGTCCTGACTTTC | CASSWSESGANVLTF
- | - | TRBJ2-3 | TRBV5-1 | TGCGCCAGCAGCCCTGGACAGACCACAGATACGCAGTATTTT | CASSPGQTTDTQYF
few | - | TRBJ2-3 | TRBV28 | TGTGCCAGCAGTTGGTTAGCAGATACGCAGTATTTT | CASSWLADTQYF
- | - | TRBJ1-4 | TRBV30 | TGTGCCTGGAGTGTCTCCCAGAGGGCGGCTGAAAAACTGTTTTTT | CAWSVSQRAAEKLFF
- | - | TRBJ2-5 | TRBV30 | TGTGCCTGGAGTCCCCTCGGGACCCAGTACTTC | CAWSPLGTQYF
- | TRBD1 | TRBJ2-2 | TRBV5-6 | TGTGCCAGCAGTCCGCTACAGGGGGCAACCGGGGAGCTGTTTTTT | CASSPLQGATGELFF
- | TRBD2 | TRBJ2-3 | TRBV9 | TGTGCCAGCAGCCCTAATAGCGGGAGCACAGATACGCAGTATTTT | CASSPNSGSTDTQYF
- | TRBD2 | TRBJ2-5 | TRBV5-1 | TGCGCCAGCAAACCGACTAGCGGGATGGTGGAGACCCAGTACTTC | CASKPTSGMVETQYF
few | TRBD1 | TRBJ2-5 | TRBV7-2 | TGTGCCAGCAGCTTAGACGCCCGGGACAGGTACTTC | CASSLDARDRYF
few | - | TRBJ2-7 | TRBV4-1 | TGCGCCAGCAGCTCGTTAGGGCGGGGCACGTCCTACGAGCAGTACTTC | CASSSLGRGTSYEQYF
- | TRBD2 | TRBJ2-1 | TRBV18 | TGTGCCAGCTCACCGTCGGGACTAGGGACCGGTGAGCAGTTCTTC | CASSPSGLGTGEQFF
few | TRBD2 | TRBJ2-3 | TRBV5-1 | TGCGCCAGCAGCTTGGGACTAGCAGTAGATACGCAGTATTTT | CASSLGLAVDTQYF
- | TRBD2 | TRBJ2-3 | TRBV4-3 | TGCGCCAGCAGCCAAGAGAAGCGGGAGGGAGTAGATACGCAGTATTTT | CASSQEKREGVDTQYF
- | - | TRBJ2-1 | TRBV6-5 | TGTGCCAGCAGTCCCTCCTTCCGGGAGAATAGGCTCTTC | CASSPSFRENRLF
few | - | TRBJ1-2 | TRBV7-6 | TGTGCCAGCAGCACCGACAGGTCCTTGAACTACACCTTC | CASSTDRSLNYTF
- | - | TRBJ2-5 | TRBV11-2 | TGTGCCAGCAGCTTAAGTCCGATAGAGGAGACCCAGTACTTC | CASSLSPIEETQYF
- | - | TRBJ2-7 | TRBV7-9 | TGTGCCAGCAGCGGGGGGACAGAGGATGGCTACGAGCAGTACTTC | CASSGGTEDGYEQYF
few | - | TRBJ1-1 | TRBV30 | TGTGCCTGGAGCCTTCTGAACACTGAAGCTTTCTTT | CAWSLLNTEAFF
- | - | TRBJ1-1 | TRBV30 | TGTGCCTGGGGGGGGGCGAACACTGAAGCTTTCTTT | CAWGGANTEAFF